The following is a TCR beta chain sequence with its context. Its antigen remains undetermined. No much larger clone exists at a distance of one base, and base qualities are not known. Libraries came from the immunoSEQ multiplex PCR assay. A mixture of 60 forward primers for TCR Vbeta segments and 13 reverse primers for TCR Jbeta segments was used in the multiplex PCR. The CDR3 region of rearranged TCR beta genes was amplified from genomic DNA by a multiplex PCR assay. The Illumina HiSeq System was used to sequence the amplified TCR beta libraries as 87-base-pair reads. In the paper's pipeline: In a later analysis, tens of millions of unique TCR beta chains were counted across the 650 to 750 repertoires, and roughly 11 million of these chains were shared by at least two donors. Raw reads were error-corrected and collapsed into unique sequences by a nearest-neighbor algorithm in which closely related sequences were merged to remove PCR and sequencing errors. To assign V, D and J gene segments, CDR3 sequences were aligned to IMGT reference sequences. Each retained sequence needed at least a six-nucleotide match to both a V gene segment and a J gene segment. Rearrangements were called productive when the CDR3 lacked stop codons and stayed in frame with V and J; all others were non-productive. Following IMGT convention, CDR3 was defined as the stretch from the second conserved V-encoded cysteine up to the conserved J-encoded phenylalanine. In an earlier analysis of around 600 of the donors, sequences lacking an unambiguous match to a single V gene segment were excluded. In an earlier analysis of 500 to 750 of the donors, V segments were called functional above 56.7% productive rearrangements and were called segregating when the between-donor standard deviation exceeded 5%. A statistical classification framework was developed to diagnose cytomegalovirus status using the catalog of TCR beta chain sequences. In a later analysis, V and J genes were assigned by comparing TCR nucleotide sequences against IMGT/GENE-DB human TR gene sequences. Using the TCRdist pipeline, a later analysis assigned CDR3 sequences along with most-parsimonious VDJ recombination scenarios. In a later analysis, every TCR beta chain was defined by the combination of its CDR3 amino acid sequence and its V-gene family, and reads without a unique V-gene family were dropped. In a later analysis, 450 to 600 highly shared, low-generation-probability nucleotide sequences were removed to address suspected cross-contamination and a sequencing artifact. A later analysis calculated a clonal expansion index for each public chain from normalized within-repertoire ranks of inferred template counts. In a later analysis, generation probabilities were computed with a VDJ recombination model fitted to out-of-frame rearrangements, and the resulting probabilities were checked against IGoR. A later analysis scored TCR-TCR, TCR-HLA and TCR-CMV co-occurrence with hypergeometric tests, applying a repertoire-size bias correction to TCR pairs. False discovery rates were estimated in a later analysis by permuting HLA or CMV assignments 20 times. In a later analysis, co-occurring TCRs were grouped using DBSCAN, and TCRdist sequence similarity was added for clustering within HLA-allele-positive subsets. Repertoires with fewer than 30,000 or more than 120,000 public chains were left out of co-occurrence clustering, as were five repertoires with anomalous nucleotide sharing. TCRdb retrieved this table from immuneACCESS and kept in-frame rearrangements only. Not all clones are present; in checked studies, unresolved V genes account for under half, and no reason is known for the remainder. The DNA was the basis for D and trimming; V, J and clone size are from that table. Within this sample are around 160,000 clones, with approximately 85% of them counted one time only. Roughly 8.8% of the sample comes from the top ten.

This entry comes from a study of cytomegalovirus exposure and HLA in healthy donors (dated by TCRdb to between 2016 and 2019). About the study as a whole: An earlier analysis of 587 of the donors reported 276 Gb of sequence data and roughly 120 million unique TCR beta sequences obtained from approximately 180 million T cells. HLA typing covered class I and class II loci at four-digit resolution. Typing coverage differed by locus: A, B, C, DRB1 and DQB1 were typed in roughly 620-630 donors, DQA1 in about 550, DPA1 in around 580, and DPB1 in just under 490. To decide whether each TCR beta V gene segment behaved as functional or pseudogenic, an earlier analysis of approximately 620 of the donors relied on high-throughput TCR beta sequencing. Across approximately 400 genotyped donors of the cohort, an average of roughly 230,000 unique TCR beta nucleotide sequences per donor were sequenced, and about a sixth of those sequences were non-productive. Alongside the repertoire data, information on donor age, sex, ethnicity and CMV serostatus was compiled. Roughly 310 gigabases of sequencing data and approximately 80 million unique TCR sequences were included in an early release covering about 600 HLA-typed donors. A later genetic analysis used genome-wide SNP genotypes for about 65% of the 666 donors, treating that subset as a discovery cohort. To predict cytomegalovirus infection status, the study combined high-throughput TCR immunosequencing, statistical association of individual TCRs with disease status, and machine learning. Of the roughly 400 genotyped donors, 65% to 90% fell in the genetic ancestry cluster associated with self-reported Caucasian donors. All discovery cohort repertoires had been generated on a single sequencing platform. In addition to the first cohort of around 670 subjects, a separate validation cohort of 100 to 150 different subjects was used. The study used immunosequencing to profile the T cell repertoires of 600 to 850 subjects and linked those repertoires to cytomegalovirus serostatus. The later analysis used no new phenotypic data to find candidate immune exposures, relying instead on TCR beta sequences and their occurrence across donors. A later analysis re-examined previously published TCR beta repertoires from more than 650 donors and added high-resolution HLA genotyping to investigate patterns of TCR occurrence. The study aimed to test whether signatures of past pathogen exposure could be identified by cataloging public T cell receptors. Because of strong linkage in the cohort, 4 to 6 DR-DQ haplotypes were treated as single units for association and clustering. On the study overall, not on this receptor specifically: Roughly uniform sequencing depth across donors was assumed in presence/absence analyses, although this assumption may not hold. A later genetic analysis reported fewer N-insertions in productive TCRs among donors in an Asian-associated ancestry cluster than the 666-donor mean. In this cohort, only TCR beta chains were sequenced, and detectable features were limited by the absence of alpha or paired-chain data. The study gave a list of 150 to 200 TCR beta chains associated with cytomegalovirus. The sequencing pipeline was judged likely to have produced a cluster of highly shared sequence variants as a technical artifact. A further reported finding was that TCR beta sequences accurately predicted the HLA-A and HLA-B alleles for most subjects in the first cohort. HLA typing was unavailable for some donors at each locus, so association tests used only the typed subset. A later analysis found that TCR association rates varied across HLA loci, with DRB1 alleles showing the most associated TCRs and HLA-C alleles the fewest. Specific HLA alleles were associated with 15,000 to 20,000 TCR beta sequences at a false discovery rate of 0.05 in a later analysis. Three of the identified cytomegalovirus-associated TCR beta chains were confirmed in vitro to be specific for cytomegalovirus antigens. Most TCR sequences were seen in very few donors, while some public TCRs were found in many individuals. In a later analysis, HLA-associated TCR beta chains showed more clonal expansion and lower generation probabilities than non-associated chains that were equally common. Immune exposure information for the cohort was limited to CMV serostatus. Because counts were too low, some 16 rarely observed V segments, including chromosome 9 orphons, were excluded from the earlier analysis of several hundred of the donors. In a later genetic analysis, a missense DCLRE1C variant was associated with V-gene and J-gene trimming of TCR beta chains, and the association was replicated in an independent cohort. Some IMGT-functional V segments, including TRBV6-2 and TRBV6-3, could not be told apart with the 87-base-pair reads, so those segments were excluded. The authors suggested that the approach could potentially be generalized to other disease states and immunological phenotypes. Assigning TCR associations to individual alleles was difficult when HLA alleles, especially DR and DQ, strongly co-occurred. An earlier analysis of around 600 of the donors showed that most TCR beta V segments appeared in productive rearrangements either about 87% or about 30% of the time, which broadly matched IMGT annotations. Correlated functional status among segregating V segments might be attributable to linkage disequilibrium, but an unknown experimental factor could not be ruled out. A later analysis found that most CMV-associated TCR beta chains appeared HLA-restricted, with HLA associations seemingly driven largely by CMV exposure. Cytomegalovirus status was reported to be diagnosed by the classifier with high specificity and sensitivity in both the original and validation cohorts. According to a later analysis, parvovirus B19, influenza, CMV and Epstein-Barr virus appeared linked to several top co-occurrence clusters.

In total, roughly 710 healthy bone marrow donors made up the cohort. Cohort members were all nominally healthy when sampled, although unrecorded immune exposures were likely present. The donor was CMV seropositive and belonged to the group of 250 to 350 seropositive cohort members. Every donor gave a peripheral blood sample, and the peripheral blood mononuclear cells from that sample were used for TCR beta sequencing. Genomic DNA was extracted from the blood cell samples with the Qiagen DNeasy Blood Extraction Kit. Taken from the germline V gene, the CDR1 and CDR2 loops are SGDLS and YYNGEE. The CDR3 runs 15 residues from the cysteine to the phenylalanine. Only CDR3 DNA remains: 45 bases, in frame from the first base.

The rearranged chain carries TRBV9 and TRBJ2-5; 10 junctional bases match TRBD2. The J call is doubtful: the DNA matches TRBJ2-7 better. The clonotype was recovered from a man aged 18 to 30 in good health and CMV-seropositive. Sequenced material: PBMCs. The nucleotides are TGTGCCAGCAGCCCATTAGCGGGGGGTCTTTACGAGCAGTACTTC. Its product reads: CASSPLAGGLYEQYF.